This TCR beta chain was identified during a study of blood T cell repertoires in COVID-19. Germline CDR1 reads SGHVS; CDR2 reads FNYEAQ. The CDR3 has 19 residues. The V and J ends lost 4 bases and 2 bases respectively, with 21 bases between them. Using immunoSEQ multiplex PCR, the repertoire was profiled, and TCRdb retains in-frame clones only, with some absent. The table has 100,000 or so clones, 81% seen once. This receptor was taken from a man aged 55 to 70 with acute or convalescent COVID-19. This chain joins TRBV7-6 and TRBJ2-6; tentatively, D is TRBD1 (6 bases). The sequencing sample was made of peripheral blood. The CDR3 bases are TGTGCCAGCAGCTCCACTCGGGACATTCTGGTGACTGGGGCCAACGTCCTGACTTTC. This gives the protein CASSSTRDILVTGANVLTF.